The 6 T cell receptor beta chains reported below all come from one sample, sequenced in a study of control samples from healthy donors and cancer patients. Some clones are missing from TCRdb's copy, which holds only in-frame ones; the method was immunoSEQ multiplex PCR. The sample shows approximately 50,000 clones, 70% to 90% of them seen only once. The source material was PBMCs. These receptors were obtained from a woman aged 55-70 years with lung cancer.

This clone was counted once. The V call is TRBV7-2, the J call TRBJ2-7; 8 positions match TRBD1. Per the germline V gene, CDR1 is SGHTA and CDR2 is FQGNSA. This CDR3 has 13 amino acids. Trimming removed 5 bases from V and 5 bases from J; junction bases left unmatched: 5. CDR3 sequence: CASSRQGIDEQYF. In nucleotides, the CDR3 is TGTGCCAGCAGCCGACAGGGGATCGACGAGCAGTACTTC. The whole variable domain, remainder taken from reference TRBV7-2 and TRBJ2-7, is GAGVSQSPSNKVTEKGKDVELRCDPISGHTALYWYRQSLGQGLEFLIYFQGNSAPDKSGLPSDRFSAERTGGSVSTLTIQRTQQEDSAVYLCASSRQGIDEQYFGPGTRLTVT.

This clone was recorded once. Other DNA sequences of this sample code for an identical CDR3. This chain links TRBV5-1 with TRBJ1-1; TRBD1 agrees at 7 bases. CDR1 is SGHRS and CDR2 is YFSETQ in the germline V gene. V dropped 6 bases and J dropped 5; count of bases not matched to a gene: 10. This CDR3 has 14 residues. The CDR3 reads CASNEQGSGTEAFF. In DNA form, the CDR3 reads TGCGCCAGCAACGAACAGGGGTCGGGGACTGAAGCTTTCTTT.

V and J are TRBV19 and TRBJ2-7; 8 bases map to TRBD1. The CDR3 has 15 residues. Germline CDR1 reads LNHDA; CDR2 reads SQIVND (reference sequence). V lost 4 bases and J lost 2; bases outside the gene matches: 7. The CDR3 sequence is CASSTVTGDPYEQYF. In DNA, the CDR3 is TGTGCCAGTAGTACAGTGACAGGGGACCCCTACGAGCAGTACTTC.

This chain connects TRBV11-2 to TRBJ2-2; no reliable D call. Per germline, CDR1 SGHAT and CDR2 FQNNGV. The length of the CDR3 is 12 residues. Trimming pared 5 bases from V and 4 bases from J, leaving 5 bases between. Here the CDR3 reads CASSPSTGELFF. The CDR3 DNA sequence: TGTGCCAGCAGCCCGTCCACCGGGGAGCTGTTTTTT.

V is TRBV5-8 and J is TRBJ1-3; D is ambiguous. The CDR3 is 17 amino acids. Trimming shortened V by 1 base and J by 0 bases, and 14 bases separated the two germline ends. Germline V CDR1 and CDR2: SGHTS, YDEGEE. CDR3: CASSLYDSGFSGNTIYF. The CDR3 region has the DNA TGTGCCAGCAGCTTGTACGATTCGGGTTTCTCTGGAAACACCATATATTTT.

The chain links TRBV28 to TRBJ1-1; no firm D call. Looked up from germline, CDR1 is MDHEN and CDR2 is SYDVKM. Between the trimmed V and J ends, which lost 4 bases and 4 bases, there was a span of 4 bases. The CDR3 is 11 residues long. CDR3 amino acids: CASSSATEAFF. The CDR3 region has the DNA TGTGCCAGCAGTTCGGCCACTGAAGCTTTCTTT.